These 10 T cell receptor beta chains share one sample of origin, sequenced in a study of metastatic and nonmetastatic thyroid tumors (dated by TCRdb to 2020 to 2021). No patient had received any treatment before thyroid surgery. Library preparation was by PCR. TCRdb names Illumina HiSeq 4000 as the instrument used. TCRdb reprocessing: public reads trimmed at Q25 with fastp, clones called with MiXCR, in-frame beta chains kept. Recorded for this sample are 45,000 to 55,000 clones; roughly a quarter of them occurred a single time. Together, the top ten hold about 3.5% of the sample. Material: blood. These receptors all come from a male donor with papillary thyroid cancer or a benign thyroid nodule (not recorded which). Some clones in this sample may be carry-over from other donors' samples.

In its sample, this clone was seen many times. This rearrangement joins TRBV18 to TRBJ1-5; the match to TRBD1 covers 8 bases. The J segment lost 6 bases and the V segment lost 6 bases, leaving 10 bases of the junction unmatched. There are 15 residues in the CDR3. Germline-derived CDR1 and CDR2 are KGHSH and LQKENI. CDR3 sequence: CASSLGQGGGQPQHF. The CDR3 DNA reads as TGTGCCAGCTCTCTCGGACAGGGCGGAGGTCAGCCCCAGCATTTT.

This clone was counted at least ten times. The chain carries TRBV11-2 and TRBJ2-1; 7 bases match TRBD2. The CDR3 contains 14 residues. With 5 bases clipped from V and 12 bases from J, the junction kept 13 bases outside the gene matches. Germline-derived CDR1 and CDR2 are SGHAT and FQNNGV. CDR3 amino acids: CASSRGAGDRGQFF. The CDR3 DNA reads as TGTGCCAGCAGCCGCGGGGCGGGAGATAGAGGGCAGTTCTTC.

At least ten counts were recorded for this clone. The CDR3 is CASSLISGGGREKLFF. As DNA, the CDR3 is TGTGCCAGCAGTTTGATATCGGGTGGGGGTCGGGAAAAACTGTTTTTT. The chain recombines TRBV27 with TRBJ1-4; D perhaps matches TRBD1 (5 bases). CDR1 is MNHEY and CDR2 is SMNVEV in the germline V gene (reference sequence). CDR3 size: 16 residues. The V and J ends lost 3 bases and 8 bases respectively, with 19 bases between them.

Only a few counts were recorded for this clone. The V and J genes are TRBV28 and TRBJ1-2, with TRBD1 matching over 9 bases. Trimming cost V 4 bases and J 3 bases; bases outside gene matches: 6. Germline lookup yields CDR1 MDHEN and CDR2 SYDVKM. There are 15 residues in the CDR3. The DNA of the CDR3 is TGTGCCAGCAGTTCTCGGACAGGGGTGCACTATGGCTACACCTTC. Amino acids: CASSSRTGVHYGYTF.

The V gene is TRBV28, the J gene TRBJ2-7, with a tentative D call TRBD2 (6 bases). Deletions cut 4 bases from V and 0 bases from J, with 16 bases between. The CDR3 is 16 amino acids. In germline, CDR1 is MDHEN, CDR2 SYDVKM. CDR3 protein: CASSSCTSWSSYEQYF. The CDR3 nucleotides read TGTGCCAGCAGTTCGTGTACTAGCTGGAGCTCCTACGAGCAGTACTTC.

V usage is TRBV20-1 and J usage is TRBJ2-2; TRBD2 aligns across 13 bases. Losses at the gene ends were 1 base for V and 0 bases for J; bases not matched to a gene: 8. CDR3 length: 19 amino acids. CDR1 and CDR2 (germline): DFQATT, SNEGSKA (reference sequence). CDR3 coding DNA: TGCAGTGCTAGAGCCCCGGTAGGGACTAGCGGGACGAACACCGGGGAGCTGTTTTTT. This gives the protein CSARAPVGTSGTNTGELFF.

This clone was detected many times. A much more abundant neighbour one base away suggests this may be a read error. The rearrangement joins TRBV11-1 to TRBJ2-2, with TRBD2 matching over 7 bases. The CDR3 loop spans 15 amino acids. CDR1 SGHAT and CDR2 FQDESV come from the germline V gene (reference sequence). The DNA of the CDR3 is TGTGCCAGCAGCTTAGCGGGAGGGGTCACCGGGGAGCTGCTTTTT. This gives the protein CASSLAGGVTGELLF.

V is TRBV28 and J is TRBJ2-4, with D unresolved. Germline CDR1 is MDHEN and CDR2 is SYDVKM. The CDR3 runs to 15 residues. V was cut by 6 bases and J by 0 bases, with 12 bases left in between. As DNA, the CDR3 is TGTGCCAGCAGCCGTGAGAGGTTAGCCAAAAACATTCAGTACTTC. Its translation: CASSRERLAKNIQYF.

The genes are TRBV20-1 and TRBJ2-7; D gene unclear. Trimming removed 1 base from V and 1 base from J, with 5 bases in between. CDR3 length: 12 amino acids. Germline CDR1 reads DFQATT; CDR2 reads SNEGSKA (reference sequence). CDR3 bases: TGCAGTGCTAGAGGAGTTTCCTACGAGCAGTACTTC. Its translation: CSARGVSYEQYF.

This clone was recorded a few times. The gene calls are TRBV4-2 and TRBJ2-3; D is unresolved. The V end was cut by 0 bases, the J end by 1 base, with 5 bases between. CDR1 and CDR2 (germline): LGHNA, YNFKEQ. The CDR3 totals 14 residues. In DNA form, the CDR3 reads TGTGCCAGCAGCCAAGATGCGGGCACAGATACGCAGTATTTT. Protein sequence: CASSQDAGTDTQYF.